The clone carrying this T cell receptor beta chain came up a few times. The antigen is unknown. Unique molecular identifiers were incorporated when the TCRbeta library was constructed. TCRdb ran MiXCR on the PCR reads and lists one entry per CDR3 protein. This sample has fewer than 700,000 distinct CDR3 sequences, with 10% to 15% found just once. These data are taken from a study of T-cell reconstitution after alpha-beta-depleted transplantation in children. Broader study findings: Fresh T-cell production supplied most of the T-cell counts and diversity seen one year after transplant. Surviving recipient T cells and thymic progenitors accounted for the high day-60 TCRbeta diversity observed in some patients. Several hundred rapidly expanded clones from non-depleted graft cells reportedly supplied alpha-beta T cells about two months post-transplant.

This CDR3 spans 15 amino acids. After removal of 9 bases from V and 0 bases from J, the junction contained 6 bases not matched to a gene. From germline, CDR1 is MNHEY and CDR2 SVGEGT. J is TRBJ2-7 and V is TRBV6-2 or TRBV6-3; 12 bases align to TRBD2. Sample: PBMCs, mostly from graft donor cells, taken 360 days after TCRalphabeta/CD19-depleted stem cell transplant. The TCR was taken from a male patient aged 10-17 years who had a stem cell transplant for acute myeloid leukemia, so the T cells may come from the graft donor. The CDR3 spells CARELAGGRSYEQYF. The CDR3 region has the DNA TGTGCCAGAGAACTAGCGGGAGGTCGCTCCTACGAGCAGTACTTC.